A selection of T cell receptor beta chains follows, all from one sample in a study of blood T cell repertoires in COVID-19. Only in-frame clones appear in the TCRdb table, and some are missing; sequencing was by immunoSEQ multiplex PCR. The sample lists 150,000 to 200,000 clones, less than 90% occurring once. Sequenced: peripheral blood. The source of these receptors is a woman in her 70s with acute or convalescent COVID-19. Both conserved end residues are part of each CDR3. The D gene is left open where the match is weak.

CDR3 protein: CAISRRLADNNEQFF; J gene: TRBJ2-1; D gene: NA; V gene: TRBV10-3
CDR3 protein: CASSRLQGTYEQYF; J gene: TRBJ2-7; D gene: NA; V gene: TRBV4-1
CDR3 protein: CAWSDLGANTGELFF; J gene: TRBJ2-2; D gene: NA; V gene: TRBV30
CDR3 protein: CASRSHGGGTEAFF; J gene: TRBJ1-1; D gene: NA; V gene: TRBV6-5
CDR3 protein: CASSRNTGAATDTQYF; J gene: TRBJ2-3; D gene: TRBD1; V gene: TRBV18
CDR3 protein: CASSPGLAVGYEQYF; J gene: TRBJ2-7; D gene: TRBD2; V gene: TRBV7-2
CDR3 protein: CATLPRDGGQETQYF; J gene: TRBJ2-5; D gene: NA; V gene: TRBV19
CDR3 protein: CASSLVLIADTGELFF; J gene: TRBJ2-2; D gene: NA; V gene: TRBV7-8
CDR3 protein: CASSELGQGRDTQYF; J gene: TRBJ2-3; D gene: TRBD1; V gene: TRBV6-1
CDR3 protein: CARSNYGTQLLYGYTF; J gene: TRBJ1-2; D gene: NA; V gene: TRBV5-3
CDR3 protein: CASSQIARQRYGYTF; J gene: TRBJ1-2; D gene: NA; V gene: TRBV7-2
CDR3 protein: CASSRGQAPGAPLHF; J gene: TRBJ1-6; D gene: TRBD1; V gene: TRBV7-2
CDR3 protein: CASSREYYGYTF; J gene: TRBJ1-2; D gene: NA; V gene: TRBV2
CDR3 protein: CASSLGTQLYGYTF; J gene: TRBJ1-2; D gene: NA; V gene: TRBV7-8
CDR3 protein: CASSYVVPSEPQHF; J gene: TRBJ1-5; D gene: NA; V gene: TRBV6-2/TRBV6-3
CDR3 protein: CASSHNREESGYTF; J gene: TRBJ1-2; D gene: NA; V gene: TRBV4-2
CDR3 protein: CASRQGGSYEQYF; J gene: TRBJ2-7; D gene: NA; V gene: TRBV25-1
CDR3 protein: CASSLDATGYSNQPQHF; J gene: TRBJ1-5; D gene: TRBD1; V gene: TRBV7-8
CDR3 protein: CASSLTGDRNTYNEQFF; J gene: TRBJ2-1; D gene: TRBD1; V gene: TRBV7-3
CDR3 protein: CASSIGTSGTQETQYF; J gene: TRBJ2-5; D gene: TRBD2; V gene: TRBV5-4
CDR3 protein: CASSLRTGGSTNYGYTF; J gene: TRBJ1-2; D gene: TRBD1; V gene: TRBV18
CDR3 protein: CASSLNLGVHNEQFF; J gene: TRBJ2-1; D gene: NA; V gene: TRBV7-3
CDR3 protein: CASSVPGRPYEQYF; J gene: TRBJ2-7; D gene: NA; V gene: TRBV7-2
CDR3 protein: CASSPQGSEAFF; J gene: TRBJ1-1; D gene: NA; V gene: TRBV18
CDR3 protein: CASSRQQGLGEKLFF; J gene: TRBJ1-4; D gene: NA; V gene: TRBV4-1
CDR3 protein: CASSPRQGISNQPQHF; J gene: TRBJ1-5; D gene: TRBD1; V gene: TRBV4-2
CDR3 protein: CASSIRAQTGYGYTF; J gene: TRBJ1-2; D gene: TRBD1; V gene: TRBV7-2
CDR3 protein: CASSLNRGSTDTQYF; J gene: TRBJ2-3; D gene: TRBD1; V gene: TRBV5-8
CDR3 protein: CASSQDQPQGNSNQPQHF; J gene: TRBJ1-5; D gene: NA; V gene: TRBV4-2
CDR3 protein: CASSAVHERRTGELFF; J gene: TRBJ2-2; D gene: NA; V gene: TRBV28
CDR3 protein: CASSFGLAGNYEQYF; J gene: TRBJ2-7; D gene: TRBD2; V gene: TRBV4-3
CDR3 protein: CASSFERGPPLHF; J gene: TRBJ1-6; D gene: TRBD1; V gene: TRBV5-8
CDR3 protein: CASRPHSGGAGTQYF; J gene: TRBJ2-5; D gene: TRBD2; V gene: TRBV7-2
CDR3 protein: CASSPGTTLPDTQYF; J gene: TRBJ2-3; D gene: TRBD2; V gene: TRBV9